These 20 T cell receptor beta chains were all obtained from the same sample, sequenced in a study of blood T cell repertoires in COVID-19. The protocol was immunoSEQ multiplex PCR, while the TCRdb copy is restricted to in-frame clones and leaves out a portion. The table shows 150,000 to 180,000 clones, with roughly nine tenths occurring only once. Material: peripheral blood. The receptor set was obtained from a man aged 45 to 65 with acute or convalescent COVID-19.

In nucleotides, the CDR3 is TGTGCCAGCAGCCAAGCAAGGAGTCAGCCCCAGCATTTT. This translates into CASSQARSQPQHF. The chain combines TRBV3-1 (or the pseudogene TRBV3-2) with TRBJ1-5; no reliable D call. The V end lost 1 base, the J end lost 6 bases, and 7 bases lay between the germline ends. Per the germline V gene, CDR1 is LGHDT and CDR2 is YNNKEL (reference sequence). The CDR3 is made up of 13 amino acids.

The CDR3 region is CASGLSGSTGELFF. The CDR3 region has the DNA TGTGCTAGTGGTCTTAGCGGGAGCACCGGGGAGCTGTTTTTT. This chain uses TRBV12-5 with TRBJ2-2; TRBD2 agrees at 9 bases. Per the germline V gene, CDR1 is LGHNT and CDR2 is FRNRAP. This CDR3 is built from 14 residues. Trimming removed 5 bases from V and 4 bases from J; junction bases left unmatched: 2.

This clone was observed a single time. The chain recombines TRBV25-1 with TRBJ2-5, with TRBD1 matching 7 bases. Germline-derived CDR1 and CDR2 are MGHDK and SYGVNS. J gave up 6 bases and V 5 bases, and 6 bases lay outside the gene matches. This CDR3 is built from 13 residues. The CDR3, as DNA: TGTGCCAGCAGTTCGACAGGGTTAAAGACCCAGTACTTC. This translates into CASSSTGLKTQYF.

J is TRBJ2-5 and V is TRBV7-3; TRBD2 matches 11 bases. The CDR3 covers 14 residues. The germline V gene encodes CDR1 SGHTA and CDR2 FQGTGA. Trimming cost V 4 bases and J 5 bases; bases outside gene matches: 3. The DNA of the CDR3 is TGTGCCAGCAGCTCTAGCGGGGGGCGGGAGACCCAGTACTTC. Amino acid sequence: CASSSSGGRETQYF. The full variable domain, in which reference TRBV7-3 and TRBJ2-5 provide the parts outside the CDR3, is GAGVSQTPSNKVTEKGKYVELRCDPISGHTALYWYRQSLGQGPEFLIYFQGTGAADDSGLPNDRFFAVRPEGSVSTLKIQRTERGDSAVYLCASSSSGGRETQYFGPGTRLLVL.

The chain employs TRBV7-8 and TRBJ2-3, with 7 bases that match TRBD1. V lost 1 base and J lost 2; bases outside the gene matches: 3. The length of the CDR3 is 15 residues. The germline CDR1 and CDR2 sequences are SGHVS and FQNEAQ. For the CDR3, the DNA is TGTGCCAGCAGCTTAGGGACAGGTACCACAGATACGCAGTATTTT. Protein sequence: CASSLGTGTTDTQYF. Supplemented by reference TRBV7-8 and TRBJ2-3, the full variable domain reads GAGVSQSPRYKVAKRGQDVALRCDPISGHVSLFWYQQALGQGPEFLTYFQNEAQLDKSGLPSDRFFAERPEGSVSTLKIQRTQQEDSAVYLCASSLGTGTTDTQYFGPGTRLTVL.

The chain has TRBV4-1 and TRBJ2-7; maybe TRBD2 (5 bases). CDR1 MGHRA and CDR2 YSYEKL come from the germline V gene. The V and J ends lost 4 bases and 3 bases respectively, with 19 bases between them. The CDR3 has 16 residues. The CDR3 is CASSRYPGPGYYEQYV. CDR3 nucleotide sequence: TGCGCCAGCAGCCGTTACCCTGGGCCGGGGTACTACGAGCAGTACGTC.

The rearrangement uses TRBV6-1 and TRBJ1-1, with TRBD1 as a possible D gene (5 bases). Germline lookup yields CDR1 MNHNS and CDR2 SASEGT. V was trimmed by 0 bases and J by 5 bases, leaving 13 bases between them. The CDR3 is made up of 15 amino acids. The CDR3 protein is CASSEARIGVTEAFF. CDR3 bases: TGTGCCAGCAGTGAAGCGCGTATAGGGGTTACTGAAGCTTTCTTT.

V usage is TRBV5-1 and J usage is TRBJ2-1, with TRBD2 matching 8 bases. The germline gives CDR1 SGHRS, CDR2 YFSETQ. V dropped 5 bases and J dropped 8; count of bases not matched to a gene: 15. This CDR3 has 16 amino acids. The CDR3 sequence: CASRKDPGLGGHEQFF. Written as DNA, the CDR3 is TGCGCCAGCAGAAAAGACCCGGGACTAGGGGGACATGAGCAGTTCTTC.

V gene TRBV7-3 combines with J gene TRBJ2-1, with D possibly matching TRBD2 (6 bases). V lost 5 bases and J 5 bases, leaving 22 bases between the germline ends. The CDR3 loop spans 17 amino acids. Germline V gene sequence: CDR1 SGHTA, CDR2 FQGTGA. CDR3 residues: CASSPGGMGGTDNEQFF. CDR3 DNA: TGTGCCAGCAGCCCCGGAGGCATGGGCGGGACCGACAATGAGCAGTTCTTC.

The V call is TRBV5-4, the J call TRBJ2-3, with D possibly being TRBD2 (7 bases). CDR1 is SGHNT and CDR2 is YYREEE in the germline V gene (reference sequence). This CDR3 has 16 residues. Deletions cut 1 base from V and 14 bases from J, with 26 bases between. CDR3 protein: CASSLLRWRGPQDWYF. CDR3 coding DNA: TGTGCCAGCAGCTTGTTACGTTGGCGGGGGCCCCAAGATTGGTATTTT.

The chain uses TRBV29-1 and TRBJ1-1; perhaps TRBD1 as D (5 bases). This CDR3 is built from 11 residues. Germline V gene lookup returns CDR1 SQVTM and CDR2 ANQGSEA. The CDR3 sequence is CTGRGNTEAFF. For the CDR3, the DNA is TGCACGGGGAGGGGAAACACTGAAGCTTTCTTT. The whole variable domain, filled in from reference TRBV29-1 and TRBJ1-1, reads SAVISQKPSRDICQRGTSLTIQCQVDSQVTMMFWYRQQPGQSLTLIATANQGSEATYESGFVIDKFPISRPNLTFSTLTVSNMSPEDSSIYLCTGRGNTEAFFGQGTRLTVV.

The chain uses TRBV10-3 and TRBJ2-6; possible D gene TRBD1, 5 bases. The CDR3 runs to 17 residues. The V end lost 2 bases, the J end lost 2 bases, and 13 bases lay between the germline ends. Germline V gene lookup returns CDR1 ENHRY and CDR2 SYGVKD. The CDR3 here is CAISEVTGKAGANVLTF. The DNA of the CDR3 is TGTGCCATCAGTGAGGTTACAGGAAAGGCTGGGGCCAACGTCCTGACTTTC.

This clone was seen just once. The chain links TRBV21-1 to TRBJ2-7; the table's TRBD1 call for D was not verified on the DNA. TRBV21-1 is described as a pseudogene. There are 15 residues in the CDR3. In DNA form, the CDR3 reads TGTGCCAGCAGCAAAGCTACAGGGAATTGGTGCGAGCAGTACGTC. Translating it yields CASSKATGNWCEQYV.

The CDR3 DNA reads TGTGCCAGTAGTATCGGACAGGCGCCTAACTATGGCTACACCTTC. Translating it yields CASSIGQAPNYGYTF. The V gene is TRBV19, the J gene TRBJ1-2, with 7 bases fitting TRBD1. Germline CDR1 and CDR2: LNHDA and SQIVND (reference sequence). The ends lost 3 bases at V and 0 bases at J; junction bases unmatched: 4. The CDR3 is 15 amino acids.

This sequence joins TRBV28 and TRBJ2-3, with a tentative D call TRBD2 (5 bases). This CDR3 comprises 14 residues. Germline CDR1 MDHEN, CDR2 SYDVKM. Trimming left V 3 bases short and J 5 bases short, with 12 bases between. The CDR3 bases are TGTGCCAGCAGTTTGCCCCTAGCTGTAGATACGCAGTATTTT. It encodes CASSLPLAVDTQYF.

The rearrangement uses TRBV4-3 and TRBJ2-1; D is unresolved. The length of the CDR3 is 14 residues. The V end was cut by 1 base, the J end by 7 bases, with 11 bases between. CDR1 and CDR2 (germline): LGHNA, YSLEER. CDR3 DNA sequence: TGCGCCAGCAGCCAAGTTTTGCAACGGAATGAGCAGTTCTTC. This codes for CASSQVLQRNEQFF.

This rearrangement joins TRBV28 to TRBJ1-6; no definite D call. The CDR3 contains 14 residues. CDR1 and CDR2 from the germline V gene are MDHEN and SYDVKM. V lost 4 bases to trimming and J lost 10 bases, with 14 bases between them. The CDR3 protein is CASSSLDTGSPLHF. The DNA of the CDR3 is TGTGCCAGCAGTTCCCTCGACACGGGGTCACCCCTCCACTTT.

The chain uses TRBV28 and TRBJ1-2; D gene ambiguous. V lost 6 bases, J lost 5 bases, and 16 bases lay in between. The CDR3 length is 14 residues. The germline gives CDR1 MDHEN, CDR2 SYDVKM. In DNA form, the CDR3 reads TGTGCCAGCAGGTCGGATAATCTCGGGTATGGCTACACCTTC. Translation gives CASRSDNLGYGYTF.

The V and J genes are TRBV7-6 and TRBJ2-7; 8 bases fit TRBD1. V trimming: 5 bases; J trimming: 5 bases; junction bases outside the gene matches: 5. The CDR3 is 13 residues long. CDR1 SGHVS and CDR2 FNYEAQ come from the germline V gene. CDR3 loop: CASSRDRFDEQYF. The CDR3 nucleotides are TGTGCCAGCAGCAGGGACAGGTTCGACGAGCAGTACTTC.

The chain is built from TRBV21-1 and TRBJ1-1. TRBV21-1 is marked as a pseudogene. This CDR3 spans 14 amino acids. The CDR3 coding sequence is TGTGCCAGCAGCAAAGGGGAGGGGAGGGCTGAAGCTTTCTTT. It codes for CASSKGEGRAEAFF.